A selection of T cell receptor beta chains follows, all from one sample in a study of shared T cell receptors in the human thymus. Repertoires were generated with immunoSEQ multiplex PCR, while TCRdb's copy carries only in-frame clones and drops some. The sample includes roughly 710,000 clones, 70% to 90% of them seen just once. These data also formed part of another study, on human thymus T cells.

Specimen: thymocytes. The receptors originated from a girl less than two years old with a congenital heart defect. Each CDR3 is given with its conserved first and last residue. D genes are given only for firm matches. Expanded clones are given a class, and other clones once, few, many or no size at all.

>NA|NA|TRBV7-2|TRBJ1-5
CASSLDGPGNQPQHF
TGTGCCAGCAGCTTAGACGGTCCTGGCAATCAGCCCCAGCATTTT
>TRBD2|few|TRBV7-2|TRBJ2-3
CASSSIQTSGESTDTQYF
TGTGCCAGCAGCTCTATTCAGACTAGCGGGGAAAGCACAGATACGCAGTATTTT
>TRBD1|NA|TRBV10-3|TRBJ1-1
CAISESTGNMNTEAFF
TGTGCCATCAGTGAGTCGACAGGGAATATGAACACTGAAGCTTTCTTT
>NA|once|TRBV7-6|TRBJ1-3
CASSIRVPGNTIYF
TGTGCCAGCAGCATCAGGGTTCCTGGAAACACCATATATTTT
>NA|few|TRBV6-1|TRBJ1-2
CASLKGSVPGSYTF
TGTGCCAGCCTGAAGGGGTCGGTCCCGGGTAGCTACACCTTC
>NA|NA|TRBV4-1|TRBJ2-7
CASSHVSVISYEQYF
TGCGCCAGCAGCCACGTCTCAGTTATCTCCTACGAGCAGTACTTC
>TRBD1|NA|TRBV18|TRBJ1-6
CASSLGQGNSPLHF
TGTGCCAGCTCACTCGGACAGGGCAACTCACCCCTCCACTTT
>NA|NA|TRBV4-3|TRBJ1-2
CASSQDQGSYYGYTF
TGCGCCAGCAGCCAAGATCAGGGGAGTTACTATGGCTACACCTTC
>TRBD1|few|TRBV27|TRBJ1-6
CASSLPPPPGGNSPLHF
TGTGCCAGCAGTTTACCGCCGCCCCCAGGGGGTAATTCACCCCTCCACTTT
>NA|NA|TRBV13|TRBJ1-1
CASSHRDSTEAFF
TGTGCCAGCAGCCACAGGGATTCTACTGAAGCTTTCTTT
>NA|NA|TRBV4-2|TRBJ2-2
CASSLYLVGQPNTGELFF
TGTGCCAGCAGCCTCTACCTGGTGGGGCAACCGAACACCGGGGAGCTGTTTTTT
>NA|NA|TRBV7-9|TRBJ1-6
CASTFLSERDSPLHF
TGTGCCAGCACCTTTTTGTCCGAGCGAGATTCACCCCTCCACTTT
>NA|NA|TRBV4-1|TRBJ2-4
CASSQVKQGVKNIQYF
TGCGCCAGCAGCCAAGTGAAACAGGGTGTCAAAAACATTCAGTACTTC
>NA|NA|TRBV19|TRBJ1-6
CASSGSADLDSPLHF
TGTGCCAGTAGTGGGAGCGCTGATCTAGATTCACCCCTCCACTTT
>TRBD2|NA|TRBV27|TRBJ2-7
CASSLALGLAGVEQYF
TGTGCCAGCAGTTTGGCCCTGGGACTAGCGGGGGTCGAGCAGTACTTC
>TRBD1|NA|TRBV14|TRBJ1-1
CASSRGQGWENTEAFF
TGTGCCAGCAGCCGCGGACAGGGGTGGGAGAACACTGAAGCTTTCTTT
>NA|NA|TRBV30|TRBJ2-5
CAWSTYRAWETQYF
TGTGCCTGGAGTACATACAGGGCTTGGGAGACCCAGTACTTC
>TRBD2|NA|TRBV11-2|TRBJ2-3
CASSLVEKVRGGHDTQYF
TGTGCCAGCAGCTTAGTGGAAAAGGTGCGGGGGGGCCATGATACGCAGTATTTT
>TRBD1|once|TRBV4-3|TRBJ2-1
CASSHNRDRTNEQFF
TGCGCCAGCAGCCATAACAGGGACAGGACCAATGAGCAGTTCTTC
>NA|NA|TRBV19|TRBJ1-5
CASSIGAQVNTSNQPQHF
TGTGCCAGTAGTATAGGGGCACAGGTTAATACGAGCAATCAGCCCCAGCATTTT
>TRBD1|NA|TRBV5-4|TRBJ1-2
CASSLALTGGAKASYGYTF
TGTGCCAGCAGCTTGGCCCTAACAGGGGGCGCGAAAGCCTCCTATGGCTACACCTTC
>NA|NA|TRBV4-1|TRBJ2-1
CASSQDWGASAPGHNEQFF
TGCGCCAGCAGCCAAGACTGGGGCGCTAGCGCGCCGGGACACAATGAGCAGTTCTTC
>TRBD1|NA|TRBV4-1|TRBJ1-2
CASSHRRQGPNYGYTF
TGCGCCAGCAGCCACAGAAGACAGGGCCCCAACTATGGCTACACCTTC
>NA|NA|TRBV28|TRBJ2-4
CASSSGIGIWKDIQYF
TGTGCCAGCAGTTCCGGAATCGGGATTTGGAAGGACATTCAGTACTTC
>NA|NA|TRBV28|TRBJ1-1
CASSFVTQGKLNTEAFF
TGTGCCAGCAGTTTTGTGACACAGGGAAAGCTGAACACTGAAGCTTTCTTT
>NA|NA|TRBV4-1|TRBJ1-3
CASSPRSVLSGNTIYF
TGCGCCAGCAGCCCAAGATCGGTCCTCTCTGGAAACACCATATATTTT
>TRBD2|NA|TRBV5-1|TRBJ2-7
CASSLREATSGEQYF
TGCGCCAGCAGCTTACGGGAGGCCACCTCCGGCGAGCAGTACTTC
>NA|few|TRBV11-2|TRBJ2-1
CASSLGGGHLNEQFF
TGTGCCAGCAGCTTGGGGGGGGGCCATTTGAATGAGCAGTTCTTC